One and the same sample provided the 6 T cell receptor beta chains below, sequenced in a study of blood T cell repertoires in COVID-19. Clones were sequenced by immunoSEQ multiplex PCR, and TCRdb holds only the in-frame ones, with some missing. The sample lists 200,000 to 250,000 clones; roughly 90% were seen once. Sequenced sample: PBMCs or T cells enriched from blood (not recorded which). The source is a man aged 25-45 years who had been exposed to COVID-19.

The gene calls are TRBV21-1 and TRBJ1-6. TRBV21-1 is a known pseudogene. The CDR3 sequence is 15 residues long. For the CDR3, the DNA is TGTGCCAGCAGCACCGGGTCCCACGATAATTCACCCCTCCACTTT. Encoded protein: CASSTGSHDNSPLHF.

The chain carries TRBV7-9 and TRBJ1-4; TRBD1 matches at 9 bases. The J segment lost 7 bases and the V segment lost 3 bases, leaving 9 bases of the junction unmatched. This CDR3 is 16 amino acids long. The V gene's germline CDR1 is SEHNR and CDR2 FQNEAQ (reference sequence). CDR3 region: CASSFRDRASGEKLFF. CDR3 in DNA: TGTGCCAGCAGCTTCCGGGACAGGGCGTCAGGTGAAAAACTGTTTTTT.

This clone was seen only a few times. This sequence joins TRBV6-5 and TRBJ2-1; a weak D match, TRBD1 (5 bases). The CDR3 runs to 12 residues. V lost 4 bases and J lost 10, with 11 bases in between. Germline values: CDR1 MNHEY, CDR2 SVGAGI. CDR3 amino acids: CASSFVGREQFF. CDR3 sequence (DNA): TGTGCCAGCAGTTTCGTGGGGCGGGAGCAGTTCTTC.

This rearrangement joins TRBV9 to TRBJ1-2; possible D gene TRBD1, 6 bases. The V end lost 0 bases, the J end lost 3 bases, and 12 bases lay between the germline ends. This CDR3 has 15 residues. CDR1 is SGDLS, CDR2 YYNGEE, per germline. CDR3 nucleotides: TGTGCCAGCAGCGTAGGCCCAGGGGCAGACTATGGCTACACCTTC. Translated, it gives CASSVGPGADYGYTF.

The chain uses TRBV12-3 or TRBV12-4 and TRBJ2-7; D not resolved. V lost 1 base to trimming and J lost 3 bases, with 4 bases between them. The CDR3 extends over 12 amino acids. In nucleotides, the CDR3 is TGTGCCAGCAGTTTAGGTAGCTACGAGCAGTACTTC. Residues: CASSLGSYEQYF.

This clone showed up just a few times. The genes are TRBV9 and TRBJ1-1, with TRBD1 as a possible D gene (6 bases). Per germline, CDR1 SGDLS and CDR2 YYNGEE. The germline V and J ends were trimmed by 0 bases and 1 base, with 16 bases remaining between them. The CDR3 is 17 residues long. CDR3 region: CASSVGGGGPRNTEAFF. For the CDR3, the DNA is TGTGCCAGCAGCGTAGGGGGAGGGGGACCTAGGAACACTGAAGCTTTCTTT.